The present entry profiles one T cell receptor (beta chain) with its context. Its antigen remains undetermined. No per-base quality is available; no much larger clone lies one base away. The immunoSEQ Assay, a bias-controlled multiplex PCR, was used to amplify TCRbeta CDR3 regions from genomic DNA. As for how the authors treated the data: The number of nucleated cells in each sample was estimated from the amplification of reference gene primers within the assay. To quantify the absolute abundance of each unique TCRbeta CDR3 rearrangement, sequence reads were collapsed and filtered. For each sample, productive Simpson clonality was calculated as the square root of Simpson's diversity index across productive rearrangements. This is the immuneACCESS table as TCRdb keeps it, with only in-frame sequences that have V and J called. A part of the clones is gone; compared with another copy, unresolved V genes explain less than half, and the rest is unexplained. For V, J and clone size, that table is used; D and trimming come from the DNA. The sample has approximately 200,000 clones on record, 75% to 85% of them singletons. The ten largest clones take up 10% to 15% of the sample.

These data come from a study of blood T cell repertoires in COVID-19 (dated by TCRdb to the early 2020s). For the wider study: Samples from collaborators originated in the United States, Italy and Spain and spanned both the acute and convalescent phases of COVID-19. The repertoires were released in a freely available public database intended as a resource for research on the immune response to SARS-CoV-2. The dataset comprised deeply sampled blood TCRbeta repertoires from subjects exposed to, actively infected with, or recovered from COVID-19. Samples came from the ongoing ImmuneRACE study (first 160 participants) plus 1,254 subjects from 6 global collaborators. Nearly every sample came with metadata listing a de-identified subject ID, COVID-19 status, age in years and sex. HLA class I and class II types, where available, came from metadata supplied by the sample provider rather than from assay-based typing. The material from the prospective study consisted of cDNA or gDNA derived from T cells, B-cell-depleted T cells, or PBMCs. Broad study findings and their caveats: The quantity of clinical and demographic metadata differed by source and by participant and was supplied without curation.

In the prospective study, participants were about 18 to 100 years old, resided in approximately 22 geographic areas of the United States, and were enrolled through a virtual design. To assign participants to cohorts, the prospective study relied on clinical history that participants themselves reported in a screening survey and a study questionnaire. ImmuneRACE Cohort 3 recovered participants were defined by two consecutive negative NP/OP PCR tests, healthcare professional clearance, or symptom resolution. Each participant in the prospective study had whole blood, serum and a nasopharyngeal or oropharyngeal swab collected by mobile phlebotomists. Prospective study participants could optionally give additional blood draws and questionnaires over an approximately two-month period. Prospective study blood samples were shipped either frozen or at room temperature before DNA extraction. The CDR1 and CDR2 encoded by the germline V gene are SGHDT and YYEEEE. The CDR3 holds 15 amino acids from the cysteine to the valine. CDR3 DNA is the only sequence kept; it has 45 bases, read in frame from the first base. The V end loses 4 bases and the J end loses 2 bases, and a stretch of 16 bases separates them.

Here the chain combines TRBV5-6 and TRBJ2-7; tentative D gene TRBD1, with 6 bases matching. Specimen: PBMCs or T cells enriched from blood (not recorded which). This receptor was taken from a man between 40 and 49 years old who had recovered from COVID-19. The sequence in DNA is TGTGCCAGCAGCATATCGGGACACGGACCCTACGAGCAGTACGTC. This translates into CASSISGHGPYEQYV.